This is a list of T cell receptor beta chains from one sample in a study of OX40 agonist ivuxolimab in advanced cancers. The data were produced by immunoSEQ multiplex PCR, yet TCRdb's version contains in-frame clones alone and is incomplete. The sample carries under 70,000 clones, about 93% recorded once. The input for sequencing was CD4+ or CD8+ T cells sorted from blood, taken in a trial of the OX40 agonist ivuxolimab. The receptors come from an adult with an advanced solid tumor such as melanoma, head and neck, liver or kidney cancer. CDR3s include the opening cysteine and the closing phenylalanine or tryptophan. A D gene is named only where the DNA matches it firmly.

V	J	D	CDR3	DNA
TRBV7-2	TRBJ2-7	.	CASSGREHFSYEQYF	TGTGCCAGCAGCGGTAGGGAACATTTCTCCTACGAGCAGTACTTC
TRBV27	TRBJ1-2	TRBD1	CASSFGTAYGYTF	TGTGCCAGCAGTTTTGGGACAGCCTATGGCTACACCTTC
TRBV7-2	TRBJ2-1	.	CASSLAFRGSYNEQFF	TGTGCCAGCAGCTTGGCCTTCCGGGGCTCCTACAATGAGCAGTTCTTC
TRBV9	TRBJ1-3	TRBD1	CASSVGQGGNTIYF	TGTGCCAGCAGCGTAGGACAGGGTGGAAACACCATATATTTT
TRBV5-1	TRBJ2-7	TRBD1	CASSLTGTGPYEQYF	TGCGCCAGCAGCTTAACCGGGACAGGCCCCTACGAGCAGTACTTC
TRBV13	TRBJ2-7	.	CASSPVDRLYEQYF	TGTGCCAGCAGCCCGGTCGACAGGTTATACGAGCAGTACTTC
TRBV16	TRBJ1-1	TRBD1	CASSQQGSGTVNTEAFF	TGTGCCAGCAGCCAGCAGGGCTCCGGGACAGTGAACACTGAAGCTTTCTTT
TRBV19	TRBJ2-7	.	CASSIGVGYEQYF	TGTGCCAGTAGTATAGGGGTGGGATACGAGCAGTACTTC
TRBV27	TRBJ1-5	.	CASSMGGGSQPQHF	TGTGCCAGCAGTATGGGGGGGGGAAGTCAGCCCCAGCATTTT
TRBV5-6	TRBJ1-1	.	CASSGSGHTEAFF	TGTGCCAGCAGCGGTTCCGGTCACACTGAAGCTTTCTTT